This record looks at one T cell receptor (beta chain) sequence and its context. The antigen is unknown. The sample belongs to a study of cytomegalovirus exposure and HLA in healthy donors. Study-level points and caveats: Three chains linked to CMV were shown in vitro to be specific for CMV antigens.

V was pared by 4 bases and J by 0 bases, with 16 bases between. CDR1 and CDR2 (germline): SGHRS, YFSETQ. The CDR3 spans 16 residues. It was healthy bone marrow donors who served as donors. The PCR ran on 60 Vbeta and 13 Jbeta primers. Authors' analysis steps: Around 12 million of tens of millions of unique TCR beta chains were shared, per a later count. Repertoires were generated with immunoSEQ multiplex PCR, while TCRdb's copy carries only in-frame clones and drops some. V and J calls and clone size are those listed in that table; D and trimming were worked out from the DNA. Its table lists about 160,000 clones.

Sequencing used PBMCs. This TCR derives from a man aged 25-45 years in good health and CMV-seronegative. The rearrangement uses TRBV5-1 and TRBJ1-1; D remains unclear. The CDR3 is CASSKQTQRMNTEAFF. CDR3 bases: TGCGCCAGCAGCAAGCAGACCCAGCGGATGAACACTGAAGCTTTCTTT. Supplemented by reference TRBV5-1 and TRBJ1-1, the full variable domain reads KAGVTQTPRYLIKTRGQQVTLSCSPISGHRSVSWYQQTPGQGLQFLFEYFSETQRNKGNFPGRFSGRQFSNSRSEMNVSTLELGDSALYLCASSKQTQRMNTEAFFGQGTRLTVV.